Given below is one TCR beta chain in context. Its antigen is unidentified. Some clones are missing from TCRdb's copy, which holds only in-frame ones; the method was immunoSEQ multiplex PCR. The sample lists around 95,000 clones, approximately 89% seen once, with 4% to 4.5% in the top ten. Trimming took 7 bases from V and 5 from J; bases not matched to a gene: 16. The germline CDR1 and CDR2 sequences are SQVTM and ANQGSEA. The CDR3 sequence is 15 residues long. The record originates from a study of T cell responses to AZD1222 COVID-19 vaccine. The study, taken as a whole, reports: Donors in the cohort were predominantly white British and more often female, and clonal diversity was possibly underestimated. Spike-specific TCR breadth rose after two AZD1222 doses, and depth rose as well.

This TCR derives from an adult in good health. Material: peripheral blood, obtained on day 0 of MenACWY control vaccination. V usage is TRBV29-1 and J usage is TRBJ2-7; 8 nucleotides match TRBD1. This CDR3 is CSGHRDRCLPHEQYF. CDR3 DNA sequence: TGCAGCGGCCACCGGGACAGGTGCTTACCCCACGAGCAGTACTTC.